This T cell receptor beta chain appears in the sequencing data of a study of blood T cell repertoires in COVID-19. Germline values: CDR1 GTSNPN, CDR2 SVGIG (reference sequence). CDR3 length: 14 residues. V was pared by 6 bases and J by 7 bases, with 11 bases of the junction left unmatched. Profiled with immunoSEQ multiplex PCR; TCRdb holds only in-frame clones, not every one. The data hold fewer than 200,000 clones, with 60% to 80% observed a single time. The TCR was taken from a woman aged 70-85 years with acute or convalescent COVID-19. The material sequenced was peripheral blood. The chain links TRBV30 to TRBJ1-2, with 10 bases that match TRBD1. The CDR3 reads CACPHGTGVGGYTF. The CDR3 region has the DNA TGTGCCTGCCCTCATGGGACAGGGGTCGGTGGCTACACCTTC.